This T cell receptor beta chain comes out of a study of EBV T-cell therapy then PD-1 blockade in nasopharyngeal carcinoma. The treatment: AdE1-LMPpoly-expanded autologous EBV-specific T-cell therapy followed by anti-PD-1 nivolumab. To note about this clone: Its specificity is not known. Germline is not matched at one junction end, which may reflect a read error.

CDR3 length equals 15 residues. Germline V lookup: CDR1 MDHEN, CDR2 SYDVKM. The method was immunoSEQ multiplex PCR; TCRdb's version includes in-frame clones alone and lacks a portion of them. This sample has some 20,000 clones, with approximately 84% found just once. The clonotype was recovered from a man aged 40-49 years with nasopharyngeal carcinoma. Sequences were derived from CD8+ T cells from blood, sampled at approximately day 61 from a patient whose treatment included autologous EBV-specific T cells and nivolumab. The chain recombines TRBV28 with TRBJ2-5, with D perhaps matching TRBD1 (7 bases). CDR3 loop: CASCLGGGGRETQYF. DNA of the CDR3: TGTGCCAGCTGTTTAGGAGGGGGCGGGCGGGAGACCCAGTACTTC.